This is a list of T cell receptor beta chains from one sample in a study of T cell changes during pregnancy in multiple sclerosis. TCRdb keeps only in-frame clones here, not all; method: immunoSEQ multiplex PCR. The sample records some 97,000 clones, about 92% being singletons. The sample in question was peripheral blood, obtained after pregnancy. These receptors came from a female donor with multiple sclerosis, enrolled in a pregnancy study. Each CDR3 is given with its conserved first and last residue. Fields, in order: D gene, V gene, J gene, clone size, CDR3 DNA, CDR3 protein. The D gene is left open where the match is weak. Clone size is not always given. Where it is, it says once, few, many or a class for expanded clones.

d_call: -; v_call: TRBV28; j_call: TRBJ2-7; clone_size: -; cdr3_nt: TGTGCCAGCAGTTCCTCTTTATACGGAGGGAGCGAGCAGTACTTC; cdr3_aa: CASSSSLYGGSEQYF
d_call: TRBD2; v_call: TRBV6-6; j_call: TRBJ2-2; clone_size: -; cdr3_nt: TGTGCCAGCTCTCGCCTAGCGGAAAACACCGGGGAGCTGTTTTTT; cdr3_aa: CASSRLAENTGELFF
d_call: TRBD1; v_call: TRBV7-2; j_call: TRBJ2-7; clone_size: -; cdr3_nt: TGTGCCAGCAGCACCCCAGACAGGGGATCACTCGAGCAGTACTTC; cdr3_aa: CASSTPDRGSLEQYF
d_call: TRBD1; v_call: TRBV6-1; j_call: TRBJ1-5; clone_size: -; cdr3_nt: TGTGCCACAGCCAGACAGGGGGCCGGGCAGCCCCAGCATTTT; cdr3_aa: CATARQGAGQPQHF
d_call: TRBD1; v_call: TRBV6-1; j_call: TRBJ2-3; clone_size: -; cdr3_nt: TGTGCCAGCGGAACCGGGACAGGGACGACAGATACGCAGTATTTT; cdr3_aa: CASGTGTGTTDTQYF
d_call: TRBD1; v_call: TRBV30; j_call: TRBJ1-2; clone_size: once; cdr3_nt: TGTGCCTGGAGTGTACTCTCAGGGGGCGATGGCTACACCTTC; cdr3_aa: CAWSVLSGGDGYTF
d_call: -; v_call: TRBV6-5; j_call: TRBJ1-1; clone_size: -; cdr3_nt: TGTGCCAGCAGTCAGAAGAACACTGAAGCTTTCTTT; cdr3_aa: CASSQKNTEAFF
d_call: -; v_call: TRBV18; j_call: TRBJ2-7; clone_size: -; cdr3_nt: TGTGCCAGCTCGCTAGTAGGTGCCTACGAGCAGTACTTC; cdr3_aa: CASSLVGAYEQYF
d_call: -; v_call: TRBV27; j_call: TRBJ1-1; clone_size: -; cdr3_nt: TGTGCCAGCAGTATACAGGGACGAAACACTGAAGCTTTCTTT; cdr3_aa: CASSIQGRNTEAFF
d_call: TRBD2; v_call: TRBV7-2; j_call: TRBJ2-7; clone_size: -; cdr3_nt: TGTGCCAGCAGCTTAGTTGGGCTAGCGGGGTACGAGCAGTACTTC; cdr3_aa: CASSLVGLAGYEQYF
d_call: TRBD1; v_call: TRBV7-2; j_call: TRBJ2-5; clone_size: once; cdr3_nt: TGTGCCAGCAGCGTCTACAGGGGCGAGACCCAGTACTTC; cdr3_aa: CASSVYRGETQYF
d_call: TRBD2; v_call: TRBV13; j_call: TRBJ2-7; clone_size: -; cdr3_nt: TGTGCCAGCAGCTCAACCGGGACTAGCGTTTCCTACGAGCAGTACTTC; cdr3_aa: CASSSTGTSVSYEQYF
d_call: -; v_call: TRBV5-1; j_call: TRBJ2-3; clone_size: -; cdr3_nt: TGCGCCAGCAGTCGGGAGAGTAGCACAGATACGCAGTATTTT; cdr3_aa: CASSRESSTDTQYF
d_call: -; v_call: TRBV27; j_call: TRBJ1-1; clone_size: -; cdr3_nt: TGTGCCAGCAGTTTGTTCCGGGGAGAAACTGAAGCTTTCTTT; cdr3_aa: CASSLFRGETEAFF
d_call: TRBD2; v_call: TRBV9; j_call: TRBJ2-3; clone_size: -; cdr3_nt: TGTGCCAGCAGCGAGGGCGGGAGGATAGCGGGCCGCACAGATACGCAGTATTTT; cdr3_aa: CASSEGGRIAGRTDTQYF
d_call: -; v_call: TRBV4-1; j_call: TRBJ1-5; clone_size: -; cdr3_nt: TGCGCCAGCAGCCAAGCAATGACGACGGGGCAGCCCCAGCATTTT; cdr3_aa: CASSQAMTTGQPQHF
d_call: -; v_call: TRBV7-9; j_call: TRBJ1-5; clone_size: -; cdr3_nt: TGTGCCAGCGCCACGCAGGGCAATCAGCCCCAGCATTTT; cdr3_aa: CASATQGNQPQHF
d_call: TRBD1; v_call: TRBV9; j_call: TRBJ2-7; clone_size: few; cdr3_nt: TGTGCCAGCAGCGTAGATGTGGGACAGGCTAACCGCTTTGAGCAGTACTTC; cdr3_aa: CASSVDVGQANRFEQYF
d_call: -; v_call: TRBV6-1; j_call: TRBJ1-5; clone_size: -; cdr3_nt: TGTGCCAGCAGTGAGAGTAATCAGCCCCAGCATTTT; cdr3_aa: CASSESNQPQHF
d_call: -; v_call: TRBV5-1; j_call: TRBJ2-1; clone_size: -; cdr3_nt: TGCGCCAGCAGCTTGGAGGGCGGACTCGCTGAGCAGTTCTTC; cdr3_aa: CASSLEGGLAEQFF
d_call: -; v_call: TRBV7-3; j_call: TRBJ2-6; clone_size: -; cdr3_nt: TGTGCCAGCAGCTCCGATCAGGGGGCCAACGTCCTGACTTTC; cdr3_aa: CASSSDQGANVLTF
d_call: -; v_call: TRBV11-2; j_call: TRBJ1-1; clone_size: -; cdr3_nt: TGTGCCAGCAGCTTACCCCGGAACACTGAAGCTTTCTTT; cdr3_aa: CASSLPRNTEAFF
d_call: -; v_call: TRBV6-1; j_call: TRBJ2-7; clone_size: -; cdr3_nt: TGTGCCAGCAGTACCGGACAGACCTACGAGCAGTACTTC; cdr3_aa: CASSTGQTYEQYF
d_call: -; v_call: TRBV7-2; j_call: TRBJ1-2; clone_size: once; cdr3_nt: TGTGCCAGCAGCTTAGCAGGCGAGAGGGCCTATGGCTACACCTTC; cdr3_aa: CASSLAGERAYGYTF
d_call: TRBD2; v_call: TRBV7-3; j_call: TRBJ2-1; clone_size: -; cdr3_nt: TGTGCCAGCAGCACCAGGAGGACTAGCGGCAATGAGCAGTTCTTC; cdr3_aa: CASSTRRTSGNEQFF
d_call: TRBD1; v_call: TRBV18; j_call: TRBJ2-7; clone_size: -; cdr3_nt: TGTGCCAGCTCACCGGGGGACAGGGCCACCTACGAGCAGTACTTC; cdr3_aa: CASSPGDRATYEQYF
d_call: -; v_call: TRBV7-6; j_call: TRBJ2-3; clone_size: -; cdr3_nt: TGTGCCAGCAGCTTAGCGGGGGGGCGAGATACGCAGTATTTT; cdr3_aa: CASSLAGGRDTQYF
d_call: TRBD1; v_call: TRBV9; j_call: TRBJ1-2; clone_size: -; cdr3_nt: TGTGCCAGCAGCGTAGTAGGGGACAGTACCTATGGCTACACCTTC; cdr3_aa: CASSVVGDSTYGYTF
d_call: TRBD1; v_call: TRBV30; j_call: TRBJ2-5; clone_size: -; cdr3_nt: TGTGCCTGGAGTGTAGACAGGGGGCTGGAGACCCAGTACTTC; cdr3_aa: CAWSVDRGLETQYF
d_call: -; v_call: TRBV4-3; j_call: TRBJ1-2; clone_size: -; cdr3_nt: TGCGCCAGCAGCCAAACTTTTGGCGGAATCAACTATGGCTACACCTTC; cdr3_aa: CASSQTFGGINYGYTF
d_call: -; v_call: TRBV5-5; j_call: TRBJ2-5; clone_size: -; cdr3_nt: TGTGCCAGCAGCCGATCCGCAGGAGAGACCCAGTACTTC; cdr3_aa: CASSRSAGETQYF
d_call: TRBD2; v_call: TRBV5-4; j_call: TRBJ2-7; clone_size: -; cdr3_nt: TGTGCCAGCAGCTTGGCCGGGGGGTCTACCTACGAGCAGTACTTC; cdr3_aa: CASSLAGGSTYEQYF
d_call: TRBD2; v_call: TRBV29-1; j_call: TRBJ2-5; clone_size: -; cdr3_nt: TGCAGCGCACCGGGACTAGCGGGAGGGGGGTACCAAGAGACCCAGTACTTC; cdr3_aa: CSAPGLAGGGYQETQYF
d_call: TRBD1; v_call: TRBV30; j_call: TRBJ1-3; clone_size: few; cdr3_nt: TGTGCCTGGGATGGGGACAGCGGAAACACCATATATTTT; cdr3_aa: CAWDGDSGNTIYF
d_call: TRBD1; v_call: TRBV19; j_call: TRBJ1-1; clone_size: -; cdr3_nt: TGTGCCAGTAGCGGGACAGCCAACACTGAAGCTTTCTTT; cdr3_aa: CASSGTANTEAFF
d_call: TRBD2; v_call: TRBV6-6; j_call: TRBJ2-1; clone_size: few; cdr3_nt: TGTGCCAGCAGTCACGCCGGCGGGAGGAACAATGAGCAGTTCTTC; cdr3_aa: CASSHAGGRNNEQFF
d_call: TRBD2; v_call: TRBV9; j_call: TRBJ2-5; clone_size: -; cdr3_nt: TGTGCCAGCACAGCGGGAGCGGAAGAGACCCAGTACTTC; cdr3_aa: CASTAGAEETQYF
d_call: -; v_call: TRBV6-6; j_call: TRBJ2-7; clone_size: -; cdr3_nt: TGTGCCAGCAGTCCCCGGGACTTTTACGAGCAGTACTTC; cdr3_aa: CASSPRDFYEQYF
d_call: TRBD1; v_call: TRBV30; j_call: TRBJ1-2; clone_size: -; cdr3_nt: TGTGCCTGGGGAATACCGGGACAGGGGACTCGCTGGAATGGCTACACCTTC; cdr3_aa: CAWGIPGQGTRWNGYTF
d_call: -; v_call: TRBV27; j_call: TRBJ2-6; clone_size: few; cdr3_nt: TGTGCCAGCAGACAACAGGGTTCTGGGGCCAACGTCCTGACTTTC; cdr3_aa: CASRQQGSGANVLTF
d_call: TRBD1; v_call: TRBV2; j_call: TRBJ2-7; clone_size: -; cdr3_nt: TGTGCCGGATCAAAGGGGGCGGACTCCTACGAGCAGTACTTC; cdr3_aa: CAGSKGADSYEQYF
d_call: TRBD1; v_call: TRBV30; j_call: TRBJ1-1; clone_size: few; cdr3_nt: TGTGCCTGGAGTGTACTACCCAACAGGGGTGGGGACACTGAAGCTTTCTTT; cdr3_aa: CAWSVLPNRGGDTEAFF
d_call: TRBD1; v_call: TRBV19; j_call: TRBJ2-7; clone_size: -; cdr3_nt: TGTGCCAGTACCCAGTCATGGGGGACAGCCTACGAGCAGTACTTC; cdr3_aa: CASTQSWGTAYEQYF
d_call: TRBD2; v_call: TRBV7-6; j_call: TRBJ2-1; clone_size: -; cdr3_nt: TGTGCCAGCAGCTCCGGGACTAGCGGGAGCTCCTACAATGAGCAGTTCTTC; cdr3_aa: CASSSGTSGSSYNEQFF
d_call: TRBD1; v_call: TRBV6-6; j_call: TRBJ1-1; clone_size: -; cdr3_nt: TGTGCCAGCAGCAACACAGGGGTGAACACTGAAGCTTTCTTT; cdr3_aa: CASSNTGVNTEAFF
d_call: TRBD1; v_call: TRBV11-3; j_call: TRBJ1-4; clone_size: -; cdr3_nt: TGTGCCAGCAGCCCGATTGCCACAGGGGCTAATGAAAAACTGTTTTTT; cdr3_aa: CASSPIATGANEKLFF
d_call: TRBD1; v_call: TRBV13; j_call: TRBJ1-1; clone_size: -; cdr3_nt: TGTGCCAGCAGCTTATACATGGGGACAGGGGTCACTGAAGCTTTCTTT; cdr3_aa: CASSLYMGTGVTEAFF
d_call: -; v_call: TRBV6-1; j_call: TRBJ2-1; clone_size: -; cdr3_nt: TGTGCCAGCAAGAGTCAGACTAGGGATGAGCAGTTCTTC; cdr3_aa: CASKSQTRDEQFF
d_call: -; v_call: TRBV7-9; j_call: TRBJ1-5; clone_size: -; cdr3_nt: TGTGCCAGCCGTGGGGGGAACAATCAGCCCCAGCATTTT; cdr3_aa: CASRGGNNQPQHF